The rows below give T cell receptor beta chains drawn from one sample of a study of shared clonotypes between healthy human individuals. The assay was immunoSEQ multiplex PCR, and TCRdb's table has in-frame clones only and misses some. The sample lists about 2.5 million clones; about 90% were seen once. The sample was naive CD4+ T cells from PBMCs. These receptors were taken from a young man in good health. Some clones in this sample may be carry-over from other donors' samples. The CDR3 runs from the conserved cysteine through the conserved F or W. The D gene is left open where the match is weak. Rows give clone size only sometimes, using once, few, many, or a class for an expanded clone.

clone_size	v_call	j_call	d_call	cdr3_aa	cdr3_nt
NA	TRBV2	TRBJ2-1	NA	CASRGGLPPLRHEQFF	TGTGCCAGCAGGGGTGGGCTCCCCCCACTCCGTCATGAGCAGTTCTTC
NA	TRBV2	TRBJ1-4	TRBD1	CASTDRGATNEKLFF	TGTGCCAGCACGGACAGGGGAGCAACTAATGAAAAACTGTTTTTT
NA	TRBV5-4	TRBJ2-3	NA	CASSLLTTSTDTQYF	TGTGCCAGCAGCTTGCTAACTACTAGCACAGATACGCAGTATTTT
NA	TRBV2	TRBJ2-1	TRBD2	CATPTSGPSSYNEQFF	TGTGCCACCCCGACTAGCGGGCCAAGCTCCTACAATGAGCAGTTCTTC
NA	TRBV7-8	TRBJ1-2	TRBD1	CASSVSDRGYGYTF	TGTGCCAGCAGCGTATCGGACAGGGGGTATGGCTACACCTTC
NA	TRBV9	TRBJ2-2	TRBD2	CASSLKAGGNTGELFF	TGTGCCAGCAGCCTCAAAGCGGGAGGAAACACCGGGGAGCTGTTTTTT
NA	TRBV9	TRBJ1-2	NA	CASSVGLLANYGYTF	TGTGCCAGCAGCGTAGGACTGCTAGCTAACTATGGCTACACCTTC
NA	TRBV18	TRBJ2-2	NA	CASSREPIGELFF	TGTGCCAGCTCCCGAGAACCCATCGGGGAGCTGTTTTTT
NA	TRBV7-2	TRBJ2-6	NA	CASSLLGSVLTF	TGTGCCAGCAGCTTATTAGGATCCGTCCTGACTTTC
NA	TRBV5-1	TRBJ2-3	TRBD2	CASSLGLARADTQYF	TGCGCCAGCAGTTTGGGACTAGCTAGGGCAGATACGCAGTATTTT
NA	TRBV7-9	TRBJ2-7	TRBD1	CASSLAGRGFAYEQYF	TGTGCCAGCAGCTTAGCCGGCAGGGGGTTTGCCTACGAGCAGTACTTC
NA	TRBV28	TRBJ1-1	TRBD1	CASSLGTGNTEAFF	TGTGCCAGCAGTTTAGGGACAGGGAACACTGAAGCTTTCTTT
NA	TRBV10-1	TRBJ1-4	NA	CASRTTGGRERTTNEKLFF	TGCGCCAGTAGGACGACCGGCGGTAGGGAACGCACCACTAATGAAAAACTGTTTTTT
NA	TRBV5-1	TRBJ2-1	TRBD2	CASSEGLANNEQFF	TGCGCCAGCAGCGAGGGACTAGCAAATAATGAGCAGTTCTTC
NA	TRBV18	TRBJ2-7	NA	CASSPDTGEQYF	TGTGCCAGCTCACCAGATACCGGCGAGCAGTACTTC
NA	TRBV7-9	TRBJ2-1	TRBD2	CASSLEASGILFF	TGTGCCAGCAGCTTAGAGGCTAGCGGAATACTGTTCTTC
NA	TRBV7-2	TRBJ2-3	NA	CASSRTPDTQYF	TGTGCCAGCAGCCGGACGCCAGATACGCAGTATTTT
NA	TRBV2	TRBJ2-7	TRBD1	CASSDNDRAIHEQYF	TGTGCCAGCAGTGACAACGACAGGGCAATCCACGAGCAGTACTTC
NA	TRBV28	TRBJ1-1	NA	CASSPQGWKDEAFF	TGTGCCAGCAGTCCCCAGGGTTGGAAAGATGAAGCTTTCTTT
NA	TRBV5-1	TRBJ2-1	NA	CASSFTSGSRRGYNEQFF	TGCGCCAGCAGCTTCACCAGCGGGTCCCGCAGAGGATACAATGAGCAGTTCTTC
NA	TRBV28	TRBJ2-7	TRBD1	CASKITGTGGSYEQYF	TGTGCCAGCAAGATAACGGGGACAGGGGGCTCCTACGAGCAGTACTTC
once	TRBV28	TRBJ2-5	NA	CASSSQETQYF	TGTGCCAGCAGTTCGCAAGAGACCCAGTACTTC